This TCR beta chain originates from a study of human T cells and chemical hapten exposure. Study as a whole: Patients, mostly women, had alopecia areata, alopecia totalis or alopecia universalis. Study-wide results and limits: The formation of large CDR3 similarity clusters by expanded TCRs significantly exceeded that of controls. TCRs above 1 in 1000 frequency stayed constant with DPC sensitization.

TCRdb itself ran the RACE reads through MiXCR, one entry per CDR3 protein. The profile covers some 59,000 distinct CDR3 sequences, with around 11% appearing a single time and about 4% taken by the ten largest. This clonotype occurred many times. Its antigen is not identified. Germline V CDR1 and CDR2: MNHEY, SVGEGT. The CDR3 contains 10 residues. V gave up 8 bases and J gave up 13 bases, with 13 bases separating them. As to time point: pre-sensitization, week 0. Regarding treatment: therapeutic diphenylcyclopropenone sensitization with weekly scalp DPC. The J gene is TRBJ2-3, the V gene TRBV6-2 or TRBV6-3; no reliable D call. The receptor was derived from a woman aged 40 to 50 with alopecia areata. Some clones in this sample may be carry-over from other donors' samples. Sequences were derived from whole blood, sampled in connection with sensitization to the hapten diphenylcyclopropenone (DPC). CDR3 residues: CASGNTLEYF. DNA for the CDR3: TGTGCCAGCGGGAACACATTAGAGTATTTT.